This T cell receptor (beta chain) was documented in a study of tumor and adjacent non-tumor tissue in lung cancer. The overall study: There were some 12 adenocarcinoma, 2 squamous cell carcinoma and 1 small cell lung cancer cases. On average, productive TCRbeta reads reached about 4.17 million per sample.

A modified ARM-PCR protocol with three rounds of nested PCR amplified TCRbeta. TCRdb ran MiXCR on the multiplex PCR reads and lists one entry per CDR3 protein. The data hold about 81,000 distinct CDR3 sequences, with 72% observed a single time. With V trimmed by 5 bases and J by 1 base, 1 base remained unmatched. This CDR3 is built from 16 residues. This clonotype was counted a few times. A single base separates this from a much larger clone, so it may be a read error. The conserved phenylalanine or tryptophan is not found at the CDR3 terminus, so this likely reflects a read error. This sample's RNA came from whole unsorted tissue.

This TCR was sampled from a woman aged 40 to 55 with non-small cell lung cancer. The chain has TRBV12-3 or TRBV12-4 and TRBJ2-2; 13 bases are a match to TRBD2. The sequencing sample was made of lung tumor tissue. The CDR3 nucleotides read TGTGCCAGCAGTAGGACTAGCGGGGGGAACACCGGGGAGCTGTTTGTT. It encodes CASSRTSGGNTGELFV.